The entry below gives a single T cell receptor beta chain sequence along with its context. Its antigen is as yet unknown. The CDR3 contains 17 residues. V lost 3 bases and J lost 7; bases outside the gene matches: 12. The germline V gene encodes CDR1 SGDLS and CDR2 YYNGEE. The table came from immunoSEQ multiplex PCR; TCRdb's copy has only in-frame clones and leaves some out. The table has 30,000 to 35,000 clones, nearly 90% seen once. Time point reported: week 11, during vaccination. All doses held 300 ug of mutant IDH1 20-mer peptide, with topical imiquimod. The data derive from a study of a mutant IDH1 vaccine in newly diagnosed glioma. The study, taken as a whole, reports: Vaccine-induced responses were seen in approximately 92% of patients, spanning several MHC alleles.

This clonotype was obtained from a man aged 18 to 30 with glioma. The chain links TRBV9 to TRBJ2-2, with 10 nucleotides matching TRBD2. The sample was PBMCs, taken from a glioma patient whose treatment included an IDH1 peptide vaccine. The CDR3 loop reads CASSGESLAGEDGELFF. The CDR3 DNA reads as TGTGCCAGCAGCGGTGAATCCCTAGCGGGAGAGGACGGGGAGCTGTTTTTT.